This T cell receptor beta chain was profiled in a study of patients and donors after allogeneic stem cell transplantation. TCRdb re-called the RT-PCR reads through MiXCR, storing one row per CDR3 protein. In the table there are approximately 220,000 distinct CDR3 sequences, around 40% of which are singletons. This clonotype was seen more than once but under ten times. The sequence came from a human donor who was either an allogeneic HSCT recipient or a stem cell or donor lymphocyte infusion donor (not recorded which). It is not recorded whose cells these are; they may come from a transplant donor. The source material was blood, either unsorted or a sorted T cell fraction (not recorded which).

CDR3 in amino acids: CASSHSFQGVHTDTQYF. CDR3 DNA: TGCGCCAGCAGCCATTCGTTTCAGGGGGTGCACACAGATACGCAGTATTTT. The chain combines TRBV4-3 with TRBJ2-3; TRBD1 matches at 7 bases. Losses at the gene ends were 3 bases for V and 2 bases for J; bases not matched to a gene: 11. The CDR3 is 17 residues long. The germline gives CDR1 LGHNA, CDR2 YSLEER.